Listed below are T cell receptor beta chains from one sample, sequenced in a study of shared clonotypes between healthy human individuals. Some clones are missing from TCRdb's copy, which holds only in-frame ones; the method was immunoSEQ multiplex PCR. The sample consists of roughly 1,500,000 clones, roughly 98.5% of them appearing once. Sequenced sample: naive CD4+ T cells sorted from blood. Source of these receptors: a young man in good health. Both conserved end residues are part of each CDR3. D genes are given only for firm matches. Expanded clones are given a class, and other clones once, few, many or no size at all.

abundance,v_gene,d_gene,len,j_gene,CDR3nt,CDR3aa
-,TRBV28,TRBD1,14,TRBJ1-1,TGTGCCAGCAGTTTAGTTCAGGGGGGAACTGAAGCTTTCTTT,CASSLVQGGTEAFF
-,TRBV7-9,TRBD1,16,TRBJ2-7,TGTGCCAGCAGCTCAGGACAGGGTGGCATTACCTACGAGCAGTACTTC,CASSSGQGGITYEQYF
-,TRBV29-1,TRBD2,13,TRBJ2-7,TGCAGCGTTTCTAGCGGGACTCCCTACGAGCAGTACTTC,CSVSSGTPYEQYF
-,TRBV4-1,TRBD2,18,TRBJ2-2,TGCGCCAGCAGCCCTGGGATGACTAGCGGGAGAGTCACCGGGGAGCTGTTTTTT,CASSPGMTSGRVTGELFF
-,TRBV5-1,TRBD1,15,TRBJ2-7,TGCGCCAGCAGCTTTGGAGACAGGGGGCGCGGAGAGCAGTACTTC,CASSFGDRGRGEQYF
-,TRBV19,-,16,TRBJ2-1,TGTGCCAGTGGAAAAAGGGCTGTAAACTCCTACAATGAGCAGTTCTTC,CASGKRAVNSYNEQFF
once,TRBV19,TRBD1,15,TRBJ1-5,TGTGCCAGTAGTACCACAGGGGATAGCAATCAGCCCCAGCATTTT,CASSTTGDSNQPQHF
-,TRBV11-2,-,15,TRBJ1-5,TGTGCCAGCAGTTCAACAGGGTTCCCCAATCAGCCCCAGCATTTT,CASSSTGFPNQPQHF
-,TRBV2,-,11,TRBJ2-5,TGTGCCAGCAGGTCCTCTGGGACCCAGTACTTC,CASRSSGTQYF
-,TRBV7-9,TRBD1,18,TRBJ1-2,TGTGCCAGCAGCTCAATGAGACCCGGGACAGGGTTTGACTATGGCTACACCTTC,CASSSMRPGTGFDYGYTF
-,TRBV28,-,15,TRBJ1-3,TGTGCCAGCAGCCCGGGGTGGGGAGCTGGAAACACCATATATTTT,CASSPGWGAGNTIYF
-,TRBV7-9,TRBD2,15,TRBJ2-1,TGTGCCAGCAGCTTTAGCGGGAGACGCTACAATGAGCAGTTCTTC,CASSFSGRRYNEQFF
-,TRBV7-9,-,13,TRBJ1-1,TGTGCCAGCAGCCACGGGGCAGGGATTGGGGCTTTCTTT,CASSHGAGIGAFF
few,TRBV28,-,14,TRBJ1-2,TGTGCCAGCAGTTTATACAGCGTCGGGCCCGGCTACACCTTC,CASSLYSVGPGYTF
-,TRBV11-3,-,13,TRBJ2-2,TGTGCCAGCAGCCTTGATTCTACCGGGGAGCTGTTTTTT,CASSLDSTGELFF
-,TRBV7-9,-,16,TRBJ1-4,TGTGCCAGCAGCTTAAAGAAGGGAACGACTAATGAAAAACTGTTTTTT,CASSLKKGTTNEKLFF
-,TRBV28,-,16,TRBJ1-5,TGTGCCAGCAGTTTAAGCCACCGGGCGAGCAATCAGCCCCAGCATTTT,CASSLSHRASNQPQHF
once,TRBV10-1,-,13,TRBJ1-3,TGCGCCAGCGGGGGTGACTCTGGAAACACCATATATTTT,CASGGDSGNTIYF
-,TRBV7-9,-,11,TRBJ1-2,TGTGCCAGCAGTTTGGACAGAGTGTACACCTTC,CASSLDRVYTF
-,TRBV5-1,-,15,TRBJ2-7,TGCGCCAGCAGCATGGCCCGGGGTGGTACCTACGAGCAGTACTTC,CASSMARGGTYEQYF
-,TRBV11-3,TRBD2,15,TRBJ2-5,TGTGCCAGCAGCGCGGGGGTAAACAAACAAGAGACCCAGTACTTC,CASSAGVNKQETQYF
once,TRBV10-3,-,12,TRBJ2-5,TGTGCCATCAGTGACAACTCAGAGACCCAGTACTTC,CAISDNSETQYF
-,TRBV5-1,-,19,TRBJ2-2,TGCGCCAGCAGCTTATTCTCTCTGGGCAGGCCAGGCTACACCGGGGAGCTGTTTTTT,CASSLFSLGRPGYTGELFF
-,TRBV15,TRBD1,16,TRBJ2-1,TGTGCCACCAGCAGAGGGACAGGGGGGGACCACAATGAGCAGTTCTTC,CATSRGTGGDHNEQFF
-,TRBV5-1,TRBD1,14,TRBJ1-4,TGCGCCAGCAGCTTGGGGGCAGGGGGTGAAAAACTGTTTTTT,CASSLGAGGEKLFF
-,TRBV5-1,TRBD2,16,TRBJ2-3,TGCGCCAGCAGCTTGGTGACTAGCGCAGACACAGATACGCAGTATTTT,CASSLVTSADTDTQYF
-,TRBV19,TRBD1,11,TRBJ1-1,TGTGCCAGCCCCGGGACAGGGGAAGCTTTCTTT,CASPGTGEAFF
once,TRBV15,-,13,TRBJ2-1,TGTGCCACCAGCAGAGATGAGGGGAATGAGCAGTTCTTC,CATSRDEGNEQFF
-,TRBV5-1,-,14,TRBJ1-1,TGCGCCAGCAGCTTGGGCGGTTACGGGACTGAAGCTTTCTTT,CASSLGGYGTEAFF
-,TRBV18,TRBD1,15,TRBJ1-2,TGTGCCAGCTCACCGGGACAGGGATCTTACTATGGCTACACCTTC,CASSPGQGSYYGYTF
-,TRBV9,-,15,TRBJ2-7,TGTGCCAGCAGCGTCCTTTCGGGCCCCAGCGGCGAGCAGTACTTC,CASSVLSGPSGEQYF
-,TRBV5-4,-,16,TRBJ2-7,TGTGCCAGCAGCCCGACCGGCCTGGACAAACTTTACGAGCAGTACTTC,CASSPTGLDKLYEQYF
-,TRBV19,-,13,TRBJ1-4,TGTGCCAGTACCAGGGACGGTAATGAAAAACTGTTTTTT,CASTRDGNEKLFF
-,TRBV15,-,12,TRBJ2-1,TGTGCCACCAGCAGAGAGGGACCAGACGAGTTCTTC,CATSREGPDEFF
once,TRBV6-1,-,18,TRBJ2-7,TGTGCCAGCAGTGATGTTGTAGCGGACAGGTTCATCTCCTACGAGCAGTACTTC,CASSDVVADRFISYEQYF
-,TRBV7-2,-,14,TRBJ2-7,TGTGCCAGCAGCTTAACCATCAAGGCCTACGAGCAGTACTTC,CASSLTIKAYEQYF
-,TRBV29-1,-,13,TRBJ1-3,TGCAGCGTTGATGAGGGAGCCGGAAACACCATATATTTT,CSVDEGAGNTIYF
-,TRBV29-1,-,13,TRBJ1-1,TGCAGCGTTGATGGGGGATCGAATCCTGAAGCTTTCTTT,CSVDGGSNPEAFF
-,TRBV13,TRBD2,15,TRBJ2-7,TGTGCCAGCAGCCTGTCTAGCGGGAGGTCCTACGAGCAGTACTTC,CASSLSSGRSYEQYF
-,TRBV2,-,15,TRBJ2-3,TGTGCCAGCAGTGAAGACTACCCAGTCACAGATACGCAGTATTTT,CASSEDYPVTDTQYF
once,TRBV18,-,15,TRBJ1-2,TGTGCCAGCTCAGAGAGCAGCAGCCCTAACTATGGCTACACCTTC,CASSESSSPNYGYTF
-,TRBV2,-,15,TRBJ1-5,TGTGCCAGCAGTCCCGGGACCGGAGCTAATTGGCCCCAGCATTTT,CASSPGTGANWPQHF
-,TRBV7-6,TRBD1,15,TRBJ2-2,TGTGCCAGCAGCTTCCGACAGGGACGGACCGGGGAGCTGTTTTTT,CASSFRQGRTGELFF
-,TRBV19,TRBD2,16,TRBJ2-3,TGTGCCAGTAGTAATATAGCGGGAGGTTCTTTCGATACGCAGTATTTT,CASSNIAGGSFDTQYF
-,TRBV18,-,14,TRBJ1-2,TGTGCCAGCTCACCGACGGACAGCAACTATGGCTACACCTTC,CASSPTDSNYGYTF
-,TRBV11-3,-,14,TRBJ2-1,TGTGCCAGCAGCGAGGGGGGATTGACCAATGAGCAGTTCTTC,CASSEGGLTNEQFF
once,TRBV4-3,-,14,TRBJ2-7,TGCGCCAGCAGCCAAGGGACAGCCGACTACGAGCAGTACTTC,CASSQGTADYEQYF
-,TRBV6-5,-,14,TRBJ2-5,TGTGCCAGCGGATATTTCGGTCCGAAAGAGACCCAGTACTTC,CASGYFGPKETQYF
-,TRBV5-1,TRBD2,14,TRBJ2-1,TGCGCCAGCAGCCTCGGACTAGCGGTCAATGAGCAGTTCTTC,CASSLGLAVNEQFF
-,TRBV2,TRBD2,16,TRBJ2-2,TGTGCCAGCAGCCCTCGGGGGAGGGCGGACGGCGGGGAGCTGTTTTTT,CASSPRGRADGGELFF
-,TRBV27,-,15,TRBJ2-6,TGTGCCAGCAGTTTCGTGGTCAGTGGGGCCAACGTCCTGACTTTC,CASSFVVSGANVLTF
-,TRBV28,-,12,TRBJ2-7,TGTGCCAGCAGTTTGCTAGGGGACGAGCAGTACTTC,CASSLLGDEQYF
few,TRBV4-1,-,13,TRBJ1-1,TGCGCCAGCAGCCAAGGGGGTTCCACTGAAGCTTTCTTT,CASSQGGSTEAFF
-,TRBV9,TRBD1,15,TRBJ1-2,TGTGCCAGCAGCGCGAGACATGGACAGGCCTATGGCTACACCTTC,CASSARHGQAYGYTF
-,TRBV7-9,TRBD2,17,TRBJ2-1,TGTGCCAGCAGCTTATACCCTCTAGCGGGAGGTTTGAATGAGCAGTTCTTC,CASSLYPLAGGLNEQFF
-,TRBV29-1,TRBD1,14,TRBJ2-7,TGCAGCGTCCGGGACAGGGAATTCTCCTACGAGCAGTACTTC,CSVRDREFSYEQYF
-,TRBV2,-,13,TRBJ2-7,TGTGCCAGCAGTGAGGGCAGGGTGGAAGAGCAGTACTTC,CASSEGRVEEQYF